This TCR beta chain was obtained from a study of blood T cell repertoires in COVID-19 (dated by TCRdb to 2020 to 2022). Concerning the study at large: Samples from collaborators originated in the United States, Italy and Spain and spanned both the acute and convalescent phases of COVID-19. The prospective study material was composed of cDNA or gDNA derived from T cells, B-cell-depleted T cells, or PBMCs. The dataset comprised deeply sampled blood TCRbeta repertoires from subjects exposed to, actively infected with, or recovered from COVID-19. The repertoires were made available in a free public database intended to serve as a resource for research on the immune response to SARS-CoV-2. The samples were drawn from the first 160 participants of the ongoing ImmuneRACE study and from 1,254 subjects provided by 6 global collaborators. The sample metadata nearly always contained a de-identified subject ID, COVID-19 status, age in years and sex. Where available, HLA class I and class II types were obtained from metadata supplied by the sample provider rather than from assay-based typing. What the research found in general, with its limitations: The amount of clinical and demographic metadata varied by source and participant and was provided uncurated.

A note on this clone: Its antigen is currently not known. Nothing much larger sits one base from this clone, and base qualities are not available.

The CDR3 sequence holds 15 residues, the cysteine and phenylalanine included. Only the CDR3 DNA is retained, 45 bases long and in frame from the first base. Per the germline V gene, SGHRS is the CDR1 and YFSETQ is the CDR2. V is cut by 0 bases and J by 0 bases, and the space between the germline ends is 7 bases. Each collaborating institution followed its own protocols to collect whole blood in K2EDTA tubes. For TCRbeta analysis, collaborator samples were shipped as frozen whole blood, as isolated PBMCs, or as DNA extracted from either sample type. The immunoSEQ Assay, a bias-controlled multiplex PCR, was used to amplify TCRbeta CDR3 regions from genomic DNA. The study's processing was this. Nucleated cell counts per sample were estimated from amplification of reference gene primers within the assay. To quantify the absolute abundance of each unique TCRbeta CDR3 rearrangement, sequence reads were collapsed and filtered. For each sample, productive Simpson clonality was calculated by taking the square root of Simpson's diversity index across productive rearrangements. This is the immuneACCESS table as TCRdb keeps it, with only in-frame sequences that have V and J called. A part of the clones is gone; compared with another copy, unresolved V genes explain less than half, and the rest is unexplained. Clone size and V and J calls were adopted from that table, with D and trimming inferred from the DNA. The sample table lists tens of thousands of clones, around 86% of them with a count of one. The top ten constitute 13% to 15% of the sample.

The sequenced material came from peripheral blood. Here the chain combines TRBV5-1 and TRBJ1-5; no D gene call is confident. This TCR was recovered from a human donor with acute or convalescent COVID-19. The donor label of this sample is uncertain. The DNA sequence is as follows: TGCGCCAGCAGCTTGGCCGGTCTTAGCAATCAGCCCCAGCATTTT. Its product reads: CASSLAGLSNQPQHF.